The 6 T cell receptor beta chains reported below all come from one sample, sequenced in a study of cytomegalovirus exposure and HLA in healthy donors. The PCR used 60 Vbeta and 13 Jbeta primers. Using immunoSEQ multiplex PCR, the repertoire was profiled, and TCRdb retains in-frame clones only, with some absent. The sample has about 200,000 clones, under 85% seen once. Sequenced input: PBMCs. Every receptor here comes from a man aged 50 to 59 in good health and CMV-seronegative.

This clone was observed once. This rearrangement joins TRBV28 to TRBJ2-7, with 9 bases that match TRBD1. The CDR3 contains 18 residues. The junction had 18 bases not matched to a gene; V was cut back by 6 bases and J by 3 bases. CDR1 is MDHEN and CDR2 is SYDVKM in the germline V gene. The CDR3 sequence: CASSTGTGIARYYYEQYF. The DNA of the CDR3 is TGTGCCAGCAGCACCGGGACAGGGATTGCCCGTTATTACTACGAGCAGTACTTC. The full variable domain, its missing parts supplied by reference TRBV28 and TRBJ2-7, is DVKVTQSSRYLVKRTGEKVFLECVQDMDHENMFWYRQDPGLGLRLIYFSYDVKMKEKGDIPEGYSVSREKKERFSLILESASTNQTSMYLCASSTGTGIARYYYEQYFGPGTRLTVT.

The chain has TRBV19 and TRBJ2-1; perhaps TRBD2 as D (6 bases). The CDR3 consists of 16 residues. Trimming removed 6 bases from V and 2 bases from J, with 17 bases in between. Germline V lookup: CDR1 LNHDA, CDR2 SQIVND (reference sequence). CDR3 DNA: TGTGCCAGTAGCCCACGGGGGATAGCGGCCTACAATGAGCAGTTCTTC. The encoded protein is CASSPRGIAAYNEQFF. Full variable domain (remainder filled in from reference TRBV19 and TRBJ2-1): DGGITQSPKYLFRKEGQNVTLSCEQNLNHDAMYWYRQDPGQGLRLIYYSQIVNDFQKGDIAEGYSVSREKKESFPLTVTSAQKNPTAFYLCASSPRGIAAYNEQFFGPGTRLTVL.

This chain uses TRBV7-8 with TRBJ2-2; D may be TRBD1 (5 bases). Germline loops: CDR1 SGHVS, CDR2 FQNEAQ. The CDR3 spans 12 residues. V was cut by 5 bases and J by 6 bases, with 7 bases left in between. The CDR3 loop is CASSQGPGELFF. CDR3 DNA sequence: TGTGCCAGCAGCCAGGGTCCCGGGGAGCTGTTTTTT.

The chain links TRBV5-1 to TRBJ2-7, with a weak D call TRBD1 (5 bases). V lost 0 bases, J lost 3 bases, and 7 bases lay in between. Per germline, CDR1 SGHRS and CDR2 YFSETQ. This CDR3 has 13 residues. The CDR3 spells CASSLGQIYEQYF. CDR3 coding DNA: TGCGCCAGCAGCTTGGGACAGATCTACGAGCAGTACTTC.

The genes are TRBV28 and TRBJ2-7, with TRBD2 as a possible D gene (5 bases). The CDR3 has 13 amino acids. CDR1 MDHEN and CDR2 SYDVKM come from the germline V gene. V lost 5 bases and J 3 bases, leaving 11 bases between the germline ends. CDR3 region: CASSGGPNYEQYF. CDR3 sequence (DNA): TGTGCCAGCAGTGGCGGGCCAAACTACGAGCAGTACTTC.

The chain links TRBV19 to TRBJ2-7, with 12 nucleotides matching TRBD2. With V trimmed by 4 bases and J by 8 bases, 9 bases remained unmatched. Germline assignment: CDR1 LNHDA and CDR2 SQIVND (reference sequence). The CDR3 is 15 amino acids. CDR3 in amino acids: CASSRTSGNRLKQYF. The CDR3 DNA reads as TGTGCCAGTAGTAGGACTAGCGGGAACCGCTTAAAGCAGTACTTC.